These 21 T cell receptor beta chains came from one sample sequenced in a study of cytomegalovirus exposure and HLA in healthy donors. The study ran its PCR with 60 Vbeta and 13 Jbeta primers. Profiled with immunoSEQ multiplex PCR; TCRdb holds only in-frame clones, not every one. The table shows under 200,000 clones, with over 70% occurring only once. The sequencing sample was made of PBMCs. The receptor source for this set is a middle-aged man in good health and CMV-seronegative.

The chain has TRBV7-8 and TRBJ2-2, with D possibly TRBD2 on 6 matching bases. The CDR3 consists of 14 residues. V dropped 0 bases and J dropped 5 bases, with 7 bases sitting between them. The V gene's germline CDR1 is SGHVS and CDR2 FQNEAQ. In DNA, the CDR3 is TGTGCCAGCAGCTTAGCTAGCGGTACCGGGGAGCTGTTTTTT. Translating it yields CASSLASGTGELFF.

The V call is TRBV2, the J call TRBJ2-5; D uncertain. The CDR3 is 14 residues long. V lost 5 bases to trimming and J lost 2 bases, with 12 bases between them. Per germline, CDR1 SNHLY and CDR2 FYNNEI. CDR3 loop: CASSRASLQETQYF. In DNA, the CDR3 is TGTGCCAGCAGTCGAGCAAGTCTACAAGAGACCCAGTACTTC.

The J gene is TRBJ1-3, the V gene TRBV6-5; D unresolved. Trimming left V 8 bases short and J 4 bases short, with 6 bases between. CDR1 is MNHEY and CDR2 is SVGAGI in the germline V gene. The CDR3 loop spans 11 amino acids. CDR3 amino acids: CASQFGNTIYF. The CDR3 region has the DNA TGTGCCAGCCAATTCGGAAACACCATATATTTT.

The V and J genes are TRBV5-1 and TRBJ2-7; 8 bases are a match to TRBD1. Germline-derived CDR1 and CDR2 are SGHRS and YFSETQ. The CDR3 is 15 residues long. Losses at the gene ends were 0 bases for V and 6 bases for J; bases not matched to a gene: 8. The CDR3 here is CASSLEPQGAGEQYF. CDR3 coding DNA: TGCGCCAGCAGCTTGGAACCCCAGGGGGCGGGCGAGCAGTACTTC.

V usage is TRBV4-3 and J usage is TRBJ2-7; unclear D gene. Between the trimmed V and J ends, which lost 4 bases and 0 bases, there was a span of 13 bases. Germline CDR1 LGHNA, CDR2 YSLEER. The CDR3 contains 15 residues. For the CDR3, the DNA is TGCGCCAGCAGCCCCTCAGAGGCGAGCTCCTACGAGCAGTACTTC. Protein product: CASSPSEASSYEQYF.

As DNA, the CDR3 is TGTGCCAGCAGTTACTCGACAGACGGGGGGGCAGATACGCAGTATTTT. Protein: CASSYSTDGGADTQYF. The chain couples TRBV6-5 to TRBJ2-3, with TRBD2 identical over 8 bases. The CDR3 spans 16 residues. Germline assignment: CDR1 MNHEY and CDR2 SVGAGI. With V trimmed by 0 bases and J by 4 bases, 6 bases remained unmatched.

In this sample, this clone turned up a few times. The chain joins TRBV7-9 to TRBJ1-3; D may be TRBD1 (5 bases). Germline assignment: CDR1 SEHNR and CDR2 FQNEAQ (reference sequence). This CDR3 is built from 16 residues. V was pared by 2 bases and J by 0 bases, with 11 bases between. The CDR3 protein is CASSLRGLSSGNTIYF. The CDR3 nucleotides read TGTGCCAGCAGCTTAAGGGGCCTGAGCTCTGGAAACACCATATATTTT. Full variable domain (rest looked up from reference TRBV7-9 and TRBJ1-3): DTGVSQNPRHKITKRGQNVTFRCDPISEHNRLYWYRQTLGQGPEFLTYFQNEAQLEKSRLLSDRFSAERPKGSFSTLEIQRTEQGDSAMYLCASSLRGLSSGNTIYFGEGSWLTVV.

This chain joins TRBV5-1 and TRBJ2-7; D is unclear. CDR3 length: 16 amino acids. Trimming removed 4 bases from V and 0 bases from J, with 17 bases in between. Germline CDR1 SGHRS, CDR2 YFSETQ. CDR3 amino acids: CASSNEPTRSSYEQYF. CDR3 nucleotides: TGCGCCAGCAGCAATGAACCAACAAGAAGCTCCTACGAGCAGTACTTC.

This clone was seen a handful of times. The chain employs TRBV19 and TRBJ2-7, with D possibly being TRBD1 (6 bases). Trimming stripped 6 bases from V and 2 bases from J, with 14 bases between. There are 14 residues in the CDR3. Germline CDR1 and CDR2: LNHDA and SQIVND (reference sequence). Here the CDR3 DNA reads TGTGCCAGTAGGCTCCCGGGACAAACCTACGAGCAGTACTTC. Translation: CASRLPGQTYEQYF.

The chain carries TRBV5-4 and TRBJ2-7; the D gene is possibly TRBD2 (7 bases). Trimming cost V 0 bases and J 7 bases, with 14 bases left between them. This CDR3 has 14 amino acids. CDR1 and CDR2 (germline): SGHNT, YYREEE (reference sequence). In DNA form, the CDR3 reads TGTGCCAGCAGCTTGGATCGGGGGGCGAGGGAGCAGTACTTC. Protein sequence: CASSLDRGAREQYF.

In its sample, this clone was seen a few times. The CDR3 spells CASRFTATNEKLFF. In nucleotides, the CDR3 is TGTGCCAGCAGATTCACAGCAACTAATGAAAAACTGTTTTTT. The chain is built from TRBV6-1 and TRBJ1-4; D call uncertain. Looked up from germline, CDR1 is MNHNS and CDR2 is SASEGT. The CDR3 is 14 amino acids. V gave up 6 bases and J gave up 0 bases, with 8 bases separating them.

The J gene is TRBJ2-3, the V gene TRBV15; a weak D match, TRBD2 (6 bases). Trimming took 5 bases from V and 6 from J, leaving 21 bases between them. The germline gives CDR1 LNHNV, CDR2 YYDKDF (reference sequence). This CDR3 comprises 16 residues. This CDR3 is CATSPRLGGVVDTQYF. The CDR3 region has the DNA TGTGCCACCAGCCCCCGACTAGGAGGGGTGGTGGATACGCAGTATTTT.

The J gene is TRBJ2-1, the V gene TRBV6-5, with D possibly matching TRBD2 (6 bases). Germline CDR1 and CDR2: MNHEY and SVGAGI. CDR3 size: 15 residues. V was shortened by 6 bases and J by 2 bases, with 14 bases between the two germline ends. This CDR3 is CASSNQPGAYNEQFF. The CDR3 DNA sequence: TGTGCCAGCAGCAACCAACCGGGAGCCTACAATGAGCAGTTCTTC.

The chain combines TRBV30 with TRBJ2-1; D unclear. Trimming took 3 bases from V and 0 from J, leaving 9 bases between them. Looked up from germline, CDR1 is GTSNPN and CDR2 is SVGIG (reference sequence). The CDR3 has 14 residues. The CDR3 is CAWRSSGSYNEQFF. CDR3 in DNA: TGTGCCTGGAGGTCTTCGGGCTCCTACAATGAGCAGTTCTTC.

V and J are TRBV6-5 and TRBJ1-1; perhaps TRBD1 as D (5 bases). CDR3 size: 13 residues. V was trimmed by 2 bases and J by 5 bases, leaving 9 bases between them. Looked up from germline, CDR1 is MNHEY and CDR2 is SVGAGI. In DNA form, the CDR3 reads TGTGCCAGCAGTTACGCAGGGCTGACTGAAGCTTTCTTT. This translates into CASSYAGLTEAFF.

The chain carries TRBV5-8 and TRBJ1-6; D unresolved. V lost 1 base and J 13 bases, leaving 18 bases between the germline ends. The CDR3 is 15 residues long. Germline V gene data show CDR1 as SGHTS and CDR2 as YDEGEE. The CDR3: CASSLNPGLIQPLHF. Written as DNA, the CDR3 is TGTGCCAGCAGCTTGAACCCAGGCCTAATTCAGCCCCTCCACTTT. The complete variable domain, with remaining parts taken from reference TRBV5-8 and TRBJ1-6, reads EAGVTQSPTHLIKTRGQQATLRCSPISGHTSVYWYQQALGLGLQFLLWYDEGEERNRGNFPPRFSGRQFPNYSSELNVNALELEDSALYLCASSLNPGLIQPLHFGNGTRLTVT.

The gene calls are TRBV9 and TRBJ2-2, with D perhaps matching TRBD2 (6 bases). Trimming pared 5 bases from V and 5 bases from J, leaving 22 bases between. Germline CDR1 reads SGDLS; CDR2 reads YYNGEE. The CDR3 consists of 17 residues. CDR3 DNA sequence: TGTGCCAGCAGTCGAGGGGATGGAGGGAGGAGGACCGGGGAGCTGTTTTTT. Its translation: CASSRGDGGRRTGELFF.

This chain links TRBV5-4 with TRBJ2-5; tentative D call: TRBD1 (6 bases). The V gene lost 0 bases and the J gene lost 4 bases, with 13 bases spanning the gap. CDR3 length: 15 amino acids. Per the germline V gene, CDR1 is SGHNT and CDR2 is YYREEE (reference sequence). In DNA, the CDR3 is TGTGCCAGCAGCTTGGAGGGGGTCCGGGGAGAGACCCAGTACTTC. It is translated as CASSLEGVRGETQYF.

This clone was picked up a small number of times. The chain carries TRBV2 and TRBJ1-1; 9 nucleotides agree with TRBD1. The CDR3 consists of 14 residues. CDR1 is SNHLY and CDR2 is FYNNEI in the germline V gene. V dropped 7 bases and J dropped 2; count of bases not matched to a gene: 5. DNA for the CDR3: TGTGCCAGCACGAGACAGGGGGTCAACACTGAAGCTTTCTTT. This encodes CASTRQGVNTEAFF.

This rearrangement joins TRBV29-1 to TRBJ2-5; D not certain. The J call may not be correct, given that the DNA end is closer to TRBJ2-7. CDR3 length equals 12 residues. CDR1 and CDR2 (germline): SQVTM, ANQGSEA. The DNA of the CDR3 is TGCAGCGTTGACGGCGGTAGCTACGAGCAGTACTTC. Translated, it gives CSVDGGSYEQYF.

The chain recombines TRBV4-1 with TRBJ1-1, with D hard to call. Germline V gene data show CDR1 as MGHRA and CDR2 as YSYEKL. The CDR3 spans 12 residues. Trimming took off 4 bases at V and 4 bases at J, with 7 bases between the two ends. The CDR3 here is CASSRAGTEAFF. For the CDR3, the DNA is TGCGCCAGCAGCCGCGCGGGCACTGAAGCTTTCTTT.